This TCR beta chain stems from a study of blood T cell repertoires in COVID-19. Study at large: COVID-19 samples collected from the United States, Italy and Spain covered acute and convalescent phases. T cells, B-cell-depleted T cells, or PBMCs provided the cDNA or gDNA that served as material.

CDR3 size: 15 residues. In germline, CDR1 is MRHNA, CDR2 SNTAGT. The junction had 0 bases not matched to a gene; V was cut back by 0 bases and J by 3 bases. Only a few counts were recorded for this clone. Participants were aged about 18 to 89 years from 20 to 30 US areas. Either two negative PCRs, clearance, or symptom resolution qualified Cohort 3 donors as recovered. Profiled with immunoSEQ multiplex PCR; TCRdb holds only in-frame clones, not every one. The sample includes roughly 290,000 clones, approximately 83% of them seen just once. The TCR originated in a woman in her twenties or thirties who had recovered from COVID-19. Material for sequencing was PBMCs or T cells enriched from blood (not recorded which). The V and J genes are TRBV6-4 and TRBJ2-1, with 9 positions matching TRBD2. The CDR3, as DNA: TGTGCCAGCAGTGACTCTAGCGGGAGCTACAATGAGCAGTTCTTC. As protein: CASSDSSGSYNEQFF.